Listed here is a single TCR beta chain. The antigen remains undetermined. The record originates from a study of cytomegalovirus exposure and HLA in healthy donors. Study in general: Sequencing of about 179 million T cells in an earlier analysis found 100 million or so unique TCR beta sequences. Overall study findings and caveats: Later analysis identified several of the most significant clusters that appeared linked to common viral pathogens.

Per germline, CDR1 GTSNPN and CDR2 SVGIG (reference sequence). The CDR3 is 16 residues long. The ends lost 0 bases at V and 3 bases at J; junction bases unmatched: 9. Amplification used 60 Vbeta primers and 13 Jbeta primers. Only in-frame clones appear in the TCRdb table, and some are missing; sequencing was by immunoSEQ multiplex PCR. Of some 180,000 clones in the sample, less than 90% were seen once. The clonotype comes from a girl under two years old in good health and CMV-seronegative. V is TRBV30 and J is TRBJ2-7; 9 bases align to TRBD1. Sequencing input: PBMCs. CDR3 DNA: TGTGCCTGGAGTGTACGTATGGGACAGGGCTACTACGAGCAGTACTTC. It specifies CAWSVRMGQGYYEQYF.